The 7 T cell receptor beta chains presented below share a single source sample, sequenced in a study of pediatric ulcerative colitis. Profiled with immunoSEQ multiplex PCR; TCRdb holds only in-frame clones, not every one. This table has about 36,000 clones, less than 90% appearing once. Material for sequencing was blood. The receptors here all came from a girl aged 10 to 17 with moderate ulcerative colitis.

V usage is TRBV5-1 and J usage is TRBJ2-7; D unresolved. V was trimmed by 0 bases and J by 1 base, leaving 5 bases between them. Germline values: CDR1 SGHRS, CDR2 YFSETQ. The CDR3 totals 13 residues. The CDR3 DNA is TGCGCCAGCAGCTTGGACCAGTCCTACGAGCAGTACTTC. It codes for CASSLDQSYEQYF.

V and J are TRBV2 and TRBJ1-5; D gene uncertain. V lost 1 base and J 0 bases, leaving 7 bases between the germline ends. CDR1 SNHLY and CDR2 FYNNEI come from the germline V gene. The CDR3 runs 15 residues. The CDR3 DNA sequence: TGTGCCAGCAGTGAAGGGTCACTTAGCAATCAGCCCCAGCATTTT. The encoded protein is CASSEGSLSNQPQHF.

The J gene is TRBJ2-1, the V gene TRBV30; the D gene is possibly TRBD1 (5 bases). V shed 4 bases and J shed 5 bases, with 15 bases lying between them. In germline, CDR1 is GTSNPN, CDR2 SVGIG (reference sequence). This CDR3 contains 14 residues. For the CDR3, the DNA is TGTGCCTGGAAGGGGTCCGGTTATGACAATGAGCAGTTCTTC. Residues: CAWKGSGYDNEQFF.

The chain is built from TRBV30 and TRBJ2-7; maybe TRBD2 (6 bases). Germline V CDR1 and CDR2: GTSNPN, SVGIG (reference sequence). The germline V and J ends were trimmed by 2 bases and 7 bases, with 9 bases remaining between them. The CDR3 is 11 amino acids. The CDR3 DNA sequence: TGTGCCTGGAGTCTTGGGGGGGAGCAGTACTTC. This encodes CAWSLGGEQYF.

V is TRBV6-1 and J is TRBJ1-6, with 10 bases matching TRBD1. This CDR3 has 14 amino acids. V lost 7 bases and J lost 11; bases outside the gene matches: 8. Germline CDR1 reads MNHNS; CDR2 reads SASEGT. The CDR3 spells CASKNFGTGAPLHF. The DNA of the CDR3 is TGTGCCAGCAAGAATTTCGGGACAGGGGCACCCCTCCACTTT.

The chain uses TRBV10-1 and TRBJ2-1; 9 bases agree with TRBD2. Trimming cost V 7 bases and J 9 bases; bases outside gene matches: 10. This CDR3 has 14 residues. Looked up from germline, CDR1 is WNHNN and CDR2 is SYGVQD (reference sequence). CDR3 nucleotide sequence: TGCGCCAGCACTCGAGAAATTAGCGGGAGTGAGCAGTTCTTC. It codes for CASTREISGSEQFF.

The rearrangement links TRBV4-3 to TRBJ2-7; 8 nucleotides line up with TRBD1. Germline trimming cut 3 bases from V and 4 bases from J; bases unmatched to any gene: 8. Germline CDR1 is LGHNA and CDR2 is YSLEER. The CDR3 loop spans 15 amino acids. The CDR3 protein is CASSHSGTGEYEQYF. CDR3 sequence (DNA): TGCGCCAGCAGCCATTCCGGGACAGGAGAATACGAGCAGTACTTC.